This TCR beta chain was captured in a study of blood T cell repertoires in COVID-19. Study-wide context: Samples representing acute and convalescent COVID-19 were sourced from the United States, Italy and Spain. The cDNA or gDNA used as material had been derived from T cells, B-cell-depleted T cells, or PBMCs.

The V and J ends lost 0 bases and 7 bases respectively, with 15 bases between them. Germline V lookup: CDR1 LGHNT, CDR2 FRNRAP. CDR3 length equals 15 residues. In the study's own analysis: It was from reference gene primer amplification that nucleated cell counts were estimated. The method was immunoSEQ multiplex PCR; TCRdb's version includes in-frame clones alone and lacks a portion of them. The V and J calls and the clone size are those of that table, but D and trimming were determined from the DNA. This sample has 180,000 or so clones, with 75% to 90% found just once. The chain recombines TRBV12-5 with TRBJ1-2, with D unresolved. This sequence originates from a woman aged 55-69 years with acute or convalescent COVID-19. The sample consisted of peripheral blood. The CDR3 reads CASGLVLGAIGGYTF. The CDR3 nucleotides read TGTGCTAGTGGTTTGGTACTGGGCGCCATAGGTGGCTACACCTTC.